This TCR beta chain was found in a study of blood T cell repertoires in COVID-19. Germline-derived CDR1 and CDR2 are SQVTM and ANQGSEA. V lost 2 bases to trimming and J lost 2 bases, with 12 bases between them. The CDR3 has 14 residues. In the original analysis: Researchers report that nucleated cell counts were estimated from reference gene primer amplification. Here immunoSEQ multiplex PCR was the method, and the copy in TCRdb shows in-frame clones only, minus some. V, J and clone size were drawn from that table, and D and trimming were deduced from the DNA. The sample gives about 260,000 clones, approximately 90% of which show up once; roughly 0.95% is in the top ten.

The gene calls are TRBV29-1 and TRBJ1-1; no clear D. The sample consisted of PBMCs or T cells enriched from blood (not recorded which). This clonotype was obtained from a man aged 50-60 years who had been exposed to COVID-19. CDR3 DNA sequence: TGCAGCGTTGAACCAGCAGCGAAAAACACTGAAGCTTTCTTT. Residues: CSVEPAAKNTEAFF. The full variable domain, its missing parts supplied by reference TRBV29-1 and TRBJ1-1, is SAVISQKPSRDICQRGTSLTIQCQVDSQVTMMFWYRQQPGQSLTLIATANQGSEATYESGFVIDKFPISRPNLTFSTLTVSNMSPEDSSIYLCSVEPAAKNTEAFFGQGTRLTVV.